Listed here are 7 T cell receptor beta chains from one sample, sequenced in a study of tumor-infiltrating lymphocytes in oesophageal squamous cell carcinoma. TCRdb independently ran MiXCR on the PCR reads; one entry per CDR3 protein. The data contain about 12,000 distinct CDR3 sequences, 54% of them singletons. The specimen was esophageal tumor tissue. Source of these receptors: a female donor with esophageal squamous cell carcinoma.

This chain joins TRBV18 and TRBJ2-5; 7 positions match TRBD1. Per the germline V gene, CDR1 is KGHSH and CDR2 is LQKENI. Germline trimming cut 3 bases from V and 2 bases from J; bases unmatched to any gene: 3. The CDR3 loop spans 14 amino acids. The chain's CDR3 is CASSPLGQQETQYF. The CDR3 DNA reads TGTGCCAGCTCACCCTTGGGACAGCAAGAGACCCAGTACTTC.

The chain couples TRBV11-1 to TRBJ1-1; possibly TRBD1 for D (6 bases). Per germline, CDR1 SGHAT and CDR2 FQDESV (reference sequence). V was shortened by 5 bases and J by 5 bases, with 12 bases between the two germline ends. This CDR3 is built from 13 residues. This chain's CDR3 is CASSIQGDTEAFF. CDR3 bases: TGTGCCAGCAGCATACAGGGTGATACTGAAGCTTTCTTT.

This clonotype has just a few counts. V and J are TRBV12-3 or TRBV12-4 and TRBJ2-1; 8 bases fit TRBD1. The J call is uncertain, as TRBJ2-7 better fits the DNA end. The CDR3 is 15 residues long. The CDR3 DNA sequence: TGTGCCAGCAGTTTATATACGGACAGGGACTACGAGCAGTACTTC. Amino acid sequence: CASSLYTDRDYEQYF.

The rearrangement uses TRBV5-6 and TRBJ1-3, with D hard to call. This CDR3 spans 12 amino acids. CDR1 is SGHDT, CDR2 YYEEEE, per germline. V lost 1 base and J lost 4, with 3 bases in between. The CDR3 DNA reads as TGTGCCAGCAGCTTGACAGGAAACACCATATATTTT. This encodes CASSLTGNTIYF.

The V and J genes are TRBV7-2 and TRBJ2-1; 14 nucleotides line up with TRBD2. The DNA end favors TRBJ2-7, so the J call may be wrong. The CDR3 has 18 residues. The germline V gene encodes CDR1 SGHTA and CDR2 FQGNSA. Here the CDR3 reads CASSFPTSGRAYAGEQYF. For the CDR3, the DNA is TGTGCCAGCAGCTTCCCGACTAGCGGGAGGGCATATGCTGGCGAGCAGTACTTC.

The chain couples TRBV12-3 or TRBV12-4 to TRBJ2-3, with D uncertain. V lost 4 bases and J 0 bases, leaving 8 bases between the germline ends. This CDR3 contains 14 residues. CDR3 bases: TGTGCCAGCAGTTGGGCACTCAGCACAGATACGCAGTATTTT. Protein: CASSWALSTDTQYF.

This clonotype was detected ten times or more. This CDR3 reads CASSLKGPEKLFF. The CDR3 DNA follows: TGTGCCAGCAGTTTAAAGGGACCTGAAAAACTGTTTTTT. The gene calls are TRBV12-3 or TRBV12-4 and TRBJ1-4; TRBD1 might be the D (5 bases). V was clipped by 2 bases and J by 7 bases, with 8 bases between them. The CDR3 loop spans 13 amino acids.